Below are 21 T cell receptor beta chains sequenced from a single sample in a study of cytomegalovirus exposure and HLA in healthy donors. Repertoires were generated with immunoSEQ multiplex PCR, while TCRdb's copy carries only in-frame clones and drops some. The sample lists hundreds of thousands of clones; approximately 87% were seen once. The material sequenced was PBMCs. The source is a woman between 18 and 29 years old in good health and CMV-seronegative.

The chain combines TRBV5-3 with TRBJ2-7, with 8 bases lining up with TRBD1. TRBV5-3 falls under the ORF class, with uncertain function. This CDR3 is built from 17 residues. V shed 7 bases and J 2 bases; nucleotides not matched to a gene: 17. CDR3 amino acids: CARGTLGQGRWTYEQYF. The CDR3, as DNA: TGTGCCAGAGGTACGCTTGGACAGGGACGTTGGACCTACGAGCAGTACTTC.

The rearrangement joins TRBV18 to TRBJ1-3; D is unclear. The germline V gene encodes CDR1 KGHSH and CDR2 LQKENI. This CDR3 has 16 residues. The germline V and J ends were trimmed by 8 bases and 4 bases, with 21 bases remaining between them. The chain's CDR3 is CASALGVKGIGNTIYF. CDR3 sequence (DNA): TGTGCCAGCGCACTTGGGGTCAAAGGAATCGGAAACACCATATATTTT.

This clone was seen once. The gene calls are TRBV5-1 and TRBJ2-3; D not certain. The CDR3 is 13 amino acids. The germline V gene encodes CDR1 SGHRS and CDR2 YFSETQ. Trimming shortened V by 0 bases and J by 2 bases, and 4 bases separated the two germline ends. CDR3 protein: CASSLELTDTQYF. Written as DNA, the CDR3 is TGCGCCAGCAGCTTGGAACTCACAGATACGCAGTATTTT.

This chain links TRBV27 with TRBJ2-7; D assignment may be TRBD1 or TRBD2 (6 bases each). The V gene lost 7 bases and the J gene lost 3 bases, with 19 bases spanning the gap. Looked up from germline, CDR1 is MNHEY and CDR2 is SMNVEV (reference sequence). The CDR3 runs 15 residues. The CDR3 bases are TGTGCCAGCACCTCGTTTCGGGGGCCGGGCTACGAGCAGTACTTC. It specifies CASTSFRGPGYEQYF.

This chain links TRBV30 with TRBJ2-1, with 9 bases identical to TRBD2. The germline CDR1 and CDR2 sequences are GTSNPN and SVGIG (reference sequence). The V gene end was trimmed by 8 bases and the J gene end by 6 bases; junction bases not matched to a gene: 5. The CDR3 sequence is 12 residues long. In nucleotides, the CDR3 is TGTGCCCTTAGCGGGGGAGGCAATGAGCAGTTCTTC. It encodes CALSGGGNEQFF.

The V and J genes are TRBV5-1 and TRBJ2-5; 8 bases align to TRBD2. This CDR3 is 15 amino acids long. V shed 2 bases and J 3 bases; nucleotides not matched to a gene: 6. CDR1 is SGHRS, CDR2 YFSETQ, per germline. This CDR3 reads CASSFAGGQEETQYF. CDR3 DNA: TGCGCCAGCAGCTTTGCGGGGGGTCAGGAAGAGACCCAGTACTTC.

The chain uses TRBV9 and TRBJ1-3; perhaps TRBD1 as D (5 bases). Between the trimmed V and J ends, which lost 2 bases and 0 bases, there was a span of 12 bases. CDR3 length: 16 amino acids. CDR1 is SGDLS and CDR2 is YYNGEE in the germline V gene. For the CDR3, the DNA is TGTGCCAGCAGCGTTGCGCCAGGGCTCTCTGGAAACACCATATATTTT. Translated, it gives CASSVAPGLSGNTIYF.

This chain connects TRBV28 to TRBJ1-2; D remains ambiguous. Deletions cut 7 bases from V and 1 base from J, with 16 bases between. Germline loops: CDR1 MDHEN, CDR2 SYDVKM. The CDR3 is made up of 15 amino acids. The CDR3 is CASTPSRGINYGYTF. The DNA of the CDR3 is TGTGCCAGCACCCCCTCCCGGGGAATTAACTATGGCTACACCTTC.

The chain is built from TRBV7-9 and TRBJ2-7; the D is unclear. V was clipped by 1 base and J by 6 bases, with 13 bases between them. Germline CDR1 reads SEHNR; CDR2 reads FQNEAQ (reference sequence). This CDR3 has 14 residues. The CDR3 DNA is TGTGCCAGCAGCTTAGGAGATAGCAGGTCCGAGCAGTACTTC. This gives the protein CASSLGDSRSEQYF. Complete variable domain (other parts from reference TRBV7-9 and TRBJ2-7): DTGVSQNPRHKITKRGQNVTFRCDPISEHNRLYWYRQTLGQGPEFLTYFQNEAQLEKSRLLSDRFSAERPKGSFSTLEIQRTEQGDSAMYLCASSLGDSRSEQYFGPGTRLTVT.

The chain joins TRBV27 to TRBJ2-7, with D possibly matching TRBD2 (5 bases). Germline assignment: CDR1 MNHEY and CDR2 SMNVEV (reference sequence). V was clipped by 2 bases and J by 7 bases, with 12 bases between them. The CDR3 runs 13 residues. The CDR3 DNA sequence: TGTGCCAGCAGTTTAGGTCCCACGGGGGAGCAGTACTTC. It is translated as CASSLGPTGEQYF.

The V gene is TRBV30, the J gene TRBJ2-7; tentatively, D is TRBD1 (6 bases). CDR3 length equals 13 residues. Germline V gives CDR1 GTSNPN, CDR2 SVGIG (reference sequence). The V and J ends lost 3 bases and 0 bases respectively, with 9 bases between them. The CDR3 nucleotides read TGTGCCTGGAGGCGGACAGCCTCCTACGAGCAGTACTTC. Translating it yields CAWRRTASYEQYF.

This sequence joins TRBV25-1 and TRBJ2-7; D is unclear. Trimming stripped 5 bases from V and 0 bases from J, with 5 bases between. The length of the CDR3 is 12 residues. CDR1 is MGHDK and CDR2 is SYGVNS in the germline V gene. This CDR3 reads CASSRSSYEQYF. CDR3 DNA sequence: TGTGCCAGCAGTAGAAGCTCCTACGAGCAGTACTTC.

This clone occurred once. The DNA for the CDR3 is TGTGCCAGCAGTAGGACTAGCCGAGTGGATGAGCAGTTCTTC. It is translated as CASSRTSRVDEQFF. V and J are TRBV6-5 and TRBJ2-1; 8 bases line up with TRBD2. The CDR3 is 14 amino acids. Germline loops: CDR1 MNHEY, CDR2 SVGAGI. With V trimmed by 5 bases and J by 8 bases, 8 bases remained unmatched.

The chain is built from TRBV10-1 and TRBJ2-1; the match to TRBD2 covers 8 bases. Trimming at V came to 2 bases and at J to 5 bases, leaving 20 bases not matched to a gene. Per the germline V gene, CDR1 is WNHNN and CDR2 is SYGVQD (reference sequence). CDR3 size: 20 residues. In nucleotides, the CDR3 is TGCGCCAGCAGTGAGCCGGGGGGTGTGGGGAAGAGCGGGAGAAACAATGAGCAGTTCTTC. Its translation: CASSEPGGVGKSGRNNEQFF.

The chain recombines TRBV7-9 with TRBJ1-4, with a weak D call TRBD1 (5 bases). Trimming cost V 4 bases and J 2 bases, with 11 bases left between them. Per the germline V gene, CDR1 is SEHNR and CDR2 is FQNEAQ (reference sequence). The CDR3 length is 15 residues. In DNA form, the CDR3 reads TGTGCCAGCAGCTCATACAGGACGACTAATGAAAAACTGTTTTTT. The encoded protein is CASSSYRTTNEKLFF. Complete variable domain (other parts from reference TRBV7-9 and TRBJ1-4): DTGVSQNPRHKITKRGQNVTFRCDPISEHNRLYWYRQTLGQGPEFLTYFQNEAQLEKSRLLSDRFSAERPKGSFSTLEIQRTEQGDSAMYLCASSSYRTTNEKLFFGSGTQLSVL.

The V and J genes are TRBV2 and TRBJ1-2; D perhaps matches TRBD1 (5 bases). The CDR3 covers 13 residues. From germline, CDR1 is SNHLY and CDR2 FYNNEI. Trimming cost V 6 bases and J 4 bases, with 12 bases left between them. The CDR3 spells CASRDTAAYGYTF. As DNA, the CDR3 is TGTGCCAGCAGGGACACGGCCGCCTATGGCTACACCTTC. Full variable domain (rest looked up from reference TRBV2 and TRBJ1-2): EPEVTQTPSHQVTQMGQEVILRCVPISNHLYFYWYRQILGQKVEFLVSFYNNEISEKSEIFDDQFSVERPDGSNFTLKIRSTKLEDSAMYFCASRDTAAYGYTFGSGTRLTVV.

This chain joins TRBV7-9 and TRBJ1-2; TRBD1 matches 7 bases. Germline V gene lookup returns CDR1 SEHNR and CDR2 FQNEAQ (reference sequence). V shed 0 bases and J 6 bases; nucleotides not matched to a gene: 10. The CDR3 runs to 16 residues. In DNA form, the CDR3 reads TGTGCCAGCAGCTTAGCGCTAAGACCGGGACAGAATGGCTACACCTTC. It yields the protein CASSLALRPGQNGYTF.

This clone was recorded only once. The J gene is TRBJ1-2, the V gene TRBV4-1, with 7 bases matching TRBD1. Germline lookup yields CDR1 MGHRA and CDR2 YSYEKL. Unmatched junction bases numbered 9, after V lost 4 bases and J lost 4 bases. The CDR3 loop spans 15 amino acids. The CDR3 loop reads CASSRNGQAFYGYTF. CDR3 DNA sequence: TGCGCCAGCAGCCGAAACGGACAGGCTTTCTATGGCTACACCTTC.

This clone was picked up a small number of times. The chain is built from TRBV6-1 and TRBJ2-7, with unresolved D. Germline values: CDR1 MNHNS, CDR2 SASEGT. Trimming removed 2 bases from V and 6 bases from J, with 14 bases in between. This CDR3 has 14 residues. CDR3 sequence reads: CASSERWHSAEQYF. CDR3 bases: TGTGCCAGCAGTGAACGCTGGCACTCGGCCGAGCAGTACTTC.

V and J are TRBV2 and TRBJ1-5; D is possibly TRBD1 (5 bases). CDR3 size: 13 residues. V shed 4 bases and J shed 4 bases, with 8 bases lying between them. Germline V gives CDR1 SNHLY, CDR2 FYNNEI. The CDR3 spells CASSGQTNQPQHF. The CDR3 nucleotides read TGTGCCAGCAGTGGACAGACAAATCAGCCCCAGCATTTT.

CDR3 in amino acids: CASTPFDGNTEAFF. CDR3 nucleotides: TGTGCCAGCACCCCGTTCGACGGGAACACTGAAGCTTTCTTT. This chain joins TRBV7-9 and TRBJ1-1; D remains ambiguous. The CDR3 sequence is 14 residues long. CDR1 SEHNR and CDR2 FQNEAQ come from the germline V gene (reference sequence). V was pared by 7 bases and J by 1 base, with 13 bases between.